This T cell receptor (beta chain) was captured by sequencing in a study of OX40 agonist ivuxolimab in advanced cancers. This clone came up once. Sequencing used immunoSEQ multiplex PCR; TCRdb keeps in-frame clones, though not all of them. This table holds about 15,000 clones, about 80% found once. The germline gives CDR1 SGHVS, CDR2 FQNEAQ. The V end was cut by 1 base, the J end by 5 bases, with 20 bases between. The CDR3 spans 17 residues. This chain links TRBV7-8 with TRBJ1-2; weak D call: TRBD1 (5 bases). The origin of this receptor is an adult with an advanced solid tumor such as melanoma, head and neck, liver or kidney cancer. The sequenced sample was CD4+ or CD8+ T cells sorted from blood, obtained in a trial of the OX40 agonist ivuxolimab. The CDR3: CASSLGPSLGGTYGYTF. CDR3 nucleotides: TGTGCCAGCAGCTTAGGCCCCTCGCTCGGGGGAACATATGGCTACACCTTC.